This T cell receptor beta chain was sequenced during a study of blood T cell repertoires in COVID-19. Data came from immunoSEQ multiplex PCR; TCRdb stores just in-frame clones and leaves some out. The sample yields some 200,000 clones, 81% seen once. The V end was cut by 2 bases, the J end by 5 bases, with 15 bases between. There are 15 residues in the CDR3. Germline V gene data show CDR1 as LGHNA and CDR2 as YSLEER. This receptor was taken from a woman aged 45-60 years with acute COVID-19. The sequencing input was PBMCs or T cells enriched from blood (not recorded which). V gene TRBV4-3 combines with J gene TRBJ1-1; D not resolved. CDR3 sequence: CASSQYGGSMTEAFF. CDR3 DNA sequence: TGCGCCAGCAGCCAATATGGCGGAAGTATGACTGAAGCTTTCTTT.